The rows below give T cell receptor beta chains drawn from one sample of a study of CD8 T cells in Susac syndrome. TCRdb processed the immunoSEQ multiplex PCR reads anew with MiXCR; each CDR3 protein has one entry. The data contain 150,000 or so distinct CDR3 sequences, 95% to 96% of them seen just once; the ten biggest clones take up around 0.12%. The sequenced sample consisted of CD4+ T cells from PBMCs. Every receptor here comes from a human donor with Susac syndrome. Each CDR3 is given with its conserved first and last residue. D genes are given only for firm matches. Not all rows give a size; the values are once, few, many and, for expanded clones, a class.

CDR3: CSARRTGGYTGELFF
DNA: TGCAGTGCTAGGCGGACAGGGGGATACACCGGGGAGCTGTTTTTT
D: TRBD1
V: TRBV20-1
J: TRBJ2-2
size: -

CDR3: CASSDRSSYNEQFF
DNA: TGTGCCAGCTCGGACAGGAGCTCCTACAATGAGCAGTTCTTC
D: TRBD1
V: TRBV18
J: TRBJ2-1
size: few

CDR3: CSVDIGRGEKLFF
DNA: TGCAGCGTTGATATAGGCAGGGGAGAAAAACTGTTTTTT
D: -
V: TRBV29-1
J: TRBJ1-4
size: -

CDR3: CATSLDEGTEAFF
DNA: TGCGCCACCTCTCTTGATGAGGGAACTGAAGCTTTCTTT
D: -
V: TRBV4-3
J: TRBJ1-1
size: -

CDR3: CSASIGAGLVGYTF
DNA: TGCAGTGCTAGTATTGGGGCAGGGCTGGTGGGCTACACCTTC
D: -
V: TRBV20-1
J: TRBJ1-2
size: -

CDR3: CASSLDGLNSNQPQHF
DNA: TGCGCCAGCAGCTTGGACGGACTGAATAGCAATCAGCCCCAGCATTTT
D: -
V: TRBV5-1
J: TRBJ1-5
size: -

CDR3: CASSSQGNSPLHF
DNA: TGTGCCAGCAGCTCACAGGGGAATTCACCCCTCCACTTT
D: TRBD1
V: TRBV7-2
J: TRBJ1-6
size: -

CDR3: CSALVDSSYEQYF
DNA: TGCAGTGCTCTCGTCGACAGCTCCTACGAGCAGTACTTC
D: -
V: TRBV20-1
J: TRBJ2-7
size: -

CDR3: CASSQLRGNEQFF
DNA: TGTGCCAGCAGCCAATTAAGGGGGAATGAGCAGTTCTTC
D: -
V: TRBV3-1
J: TRBJ2-1
size: -

CDR3: CSARIRWRTGSGDTQYF
DNA: TGCAGTGCTAGAATCCGGTGGAGGACAGGGAGCGGAGATACGCAGTATTTT
D: TRBD1
V: TRBV20-1
J: TRBJ2-3
size: -

CDR3: CASSLGGIDQPQHF
DNA: TGCGCCAGCAGCTTGGGGGGTATCGATCAGCCCCAGCATTTT
D: -
V: TRBV5-1
J: TRBJ1-5
size: -

CDR3: CASSQWASATQNQETQYF
DNA: TGTGCCAGCAGCCAGTGGGCTAGCGCCACCCAAAACCAAGAGACCCAGTACTTC
D: -
V: TRBV3-1
J: TRBJ2-5
size: -

CDR3: CASSPHAGTDTQYF
DNA: TGTGCCAGCAGTCCCCACGCCGGTACGGATACGCAGTATTTT
D: -
V: TRBV28
J: TRBJ2-3
size: -

CDR3: CASSLDPGVPYEQYF
DNA: TGTGCCAGCAGCTTAGATCCAGGGGTTCCCTACGAGCAGTACTTC
D: -
V: TRBV7-2
J: TRBJ2-7
size: -

CDR3: CASSQEFAGHGELFF
DNA: TGTGCCAGCAGCCAAGAGTTCGCAGGACATGGGGAGCTGTTTTTT
D: -
V: TRBV3-1
J: TRBJ2-2
size: -

CDR3: CASSHRDRDFYTF
DNA: TGTGCCAGCAGCCACCGGGACAGGGATTTCTACACCTTC
D: TRBD1
V: TRBV27
J: TRBJ1-2
size: -

CDR3: CASSLGQGGSNQPQHF
DNA: TGTGCCAGCTCACTAGGACAGGGAGGTAGCAATCAGCCCCAGCATTTT
D: TRBD1
V: TRBV18
J: TRBJ1-5
size: -

CDR3: CASSYSASGYEQYF
DNA: TGTGCCAGCAGTTACTCGGCCAGCGGTTACGAGCAGTACTTC
D: -
V: TRBV6-5
J: TRBJ2-7
size: -

CDR3: CAWSGDRDSNQPQHF
DNA: TGTGCCTGGAGCGGGGACAGGGATAGCAATCAGCCCCAGCATTTT
D: TRBD1
V: TRBV30
J: TRBJ1-5
size: -

CDR3: CASSHLRILVPGELFF
DNA: TGCGCCAGCAGCCACCTAAGGATTCTAGTGCCCGGGGAGCTGTTTTTT
D: -
V: TRBV4-3
J: TRBJ2-2
size: -

CDR3: CASSLGGNSYEQYF
DNA: TGTGCCAGCAGCTTGGGAGGGAATTCCTACGAGCAGTACTTC
D: TRBD2
V: TRBV28
J: TRBJ2-7
size: -

CDR3: CASSLLGGITYEQYF
DNA: TGCGCCAGCAGCTTGCTCGGGGGCATCACCTACGAGCAGTACTTC
D: -
V: TRBV5-1
J: TRBJ2-7
size: -

CDR3: CATSRGQTPQVQYF
DNA: TGTGCCACCAGTAGGGGACAGACCCCTCAGGTTCAGTACTTC
D: TRBD1
V: TRBV24-1
J: TRBJ2-4
size: -

CDR3: CSVMDPGGLNYGYTF
DNA: TGCAGCGTTATGGACCCAGGGGGCTTGAACTATGGCTACACCTTC
D: TRBD1
V: TRBV29-1
J: TRBJ1-2
size: -

CDR3: CASTLGTGNQPQHF
DNA: TGTGCCAGCACACTCGGGACAGGAAATCAGCCCCAGCATTTT
D: TRBD1
V: TRBV6-2/TRBV6-3
J: TRBJ1-5
size: -